This is a list of T cell receptor beta chains from one sample in a study of T cell responses to AZD1222 COVID-19 vaccine. Only in-frame clones appear in the TCRdb table, and some are missing; sequencing was by immunoSEQ multiplex PCR. The top ten clones hold about 9.2% of a sample with around 180,000 clones, around 93% of them seen once. The sequenced sample was peripheral blood, obtained on day 0 of AZD1222 vaccination. The source of these receptors is an adult in good health. Each CDR3 is given with its conserved first and last residue. Fields, in order: V gene, J gene, D gene, clone size, CDR3 DNA, CDR3 protein. D genes are given only for firm matches. The size field is filled for only some rows; it gives once, few, many or a size class.

V gene: TRBV7-3
J gene: TRBJ1-1
D gene: TRBD1
clone size: -
CDR3 DNA: TGTGCCAGCAGCCCAGGGGGGACAGGGGTGACTGAAGCTTTCTTT
CDR3 protein: CASSPGGTGVTEAFF

V gene: TRBV9
J gene: TRBJ2-1
D gene: -
clone size: -
CDR3 DNA: TGTGCCAGCACCCCCTCTGGCGGTTACAATGAGCAGTTCTTC
CDR3 protein: CASTPSGGYNEQFF

V gene: TRBV24-1
J gene: TRBJ1-4
D gene: -
clone size: -
CDR3 DNA: TGTGCCACCATGGGGACGGATGAAAAACTGTTTTTT
CDR3 protein: CATMGTDEKLFF

V gene: TRBV7-8
J gene: TRBJ1-1
D gene: -
clone size: -
CDR3 DNA: TGTGCCAGCAGCTCCGCCGGGGGCAACACTGAAGCTTTCTTT
CDR3 protein: CASSSAGGNTEAFF

V gene: TRBV6-2/TRBV6-3
J gene: TRBJ2-1
D gene: TRBD1
clone size: -
CDR3 DNA: TGTGCCAGCAGTTTAGGGGGCCCCGGGCACTACAATGAGCAGTTCTTC
CDR3 protein: CASSLGGPGHYNEQFF

V gene: TRBV10-2
J gene: TRBJ1-2
D gene: -
clone size: -
CDR3 DNA: TGCGCCAGCAGTGACCCGACCAGGGGAGGACGTCTCTATGGCTACACCTTC
CDR3 protein: CASSDPTRGGRLYGYTF

V gene: TRBV27
J gene: TRBJ1-5
D gene: -
clone size: -
CDR3 DNA: TGTGCCAGCAGCCATAGAGATAGCAATCAGCCCCAGCATTTT
CDR3 protein: CASSHRDSNQPQHF

V gene: TRBV28
J gene: TRBJ1-1
D gene: TRBD1
clone size: -
CDR3 DNA: TGTGCCAGCAGCCGACAGGGAGAATGGAACACTGAAGCTTTCTTT
CDR3 protein: CASSRQGEWNTEAFF

V gene: TRBV7-9
J gene: TRBJ2-1
D gene: TRBD2
clone size: -
CDR3 DNA: TGTGCCAGCATGCCGGGACTAGCGGGGGGGTACAATGAGCAGTTCTTC
CDR3 protein: CASMPGLAGGYNEQFF

V gene: TRBV5-4
J gene: TRBJ2-7
D gene: -
clone size: -
CDR3 DNA: TGTGCCAGCAGCTTGCGTGGCAACTCCTACGAGCAGTACTTC
CDR3 protein: CASSLRGNSYEQYF

V gene: TRBV9
J gene: TRBJ1-1
D gene: TRBD1
clone size: -
CDR3 DNA: TGTGCCAGCAGTCCACGGGGCTCGGACAGGGGCACTGAAGCTTTCTTT
CDR3 protein: CASSPRGSDRGTEAFF

V gene: TRBV20-1
J gene: TRBJ1-5
D gene: -
clone size: -
CDR3 DNA: TGCAGTGCTAGTCAAAGGGAAAATCAGCCCCAGCATTTT
CDR3 protein: CSASQRENQPQHF

V gene: TRBV25-1
J gene: TRBJ1-2
D gene: -
clone size: -
CDR3 DNA: TGTGCCAGCAGTACGCCGGGGGATGGCTACACCTTC
CDR3 protein: CASSTPGDGYTF

V gene: TRBV7-9
J gene: TRBJ1-4
D gene: TRBD1
clone size: -
CDR3 DNA: TGTGCCAGCAGCTTAGCGCAGACAGGGACTAATGAAAAACTGTTTTTT
CDR3 protein: CASSLAQTGTNEKLFF

V gene: TRBV27
J gene: TRBJ2-7
D gene: TRBD2
clone size: -
CDR3 DNA: TGTGCCAGCAGTACCCGAGCGGGAGGGGTCGGGGAGCAGTACTTC
CDR3 protein: CASSTRAGGVGEQYF

V gene: TRBV30
J gene: TRBJ1-4
D gene: -
clone size: few
CDR3 DNA: TGTGCCTGGAGCCAAGGGGGGACTAATGAAAAACTGTTTTTT
CDR3 protein: CAWSQGGTNEKLFF

V gene: TRBV7-9
J gene: TRBJ2-6
D gene: TRBD2
clone size: once
CDR3 DNA: TGTGCCAGCAGCTTCCCGGGGGGATCTGGGGCCAACGTCCTGACTTTC
CDR3 protein: CASSFPGGSGANVLTF

V gene: TRBV6-5
J gene: TRBJ1-1
D gene: -
clone size: once
CDR3 DNA: TGTGCCAGCAGTTACTATGAGGTTTTGAACACTGAAGCTTTCTTT
CDR3 protein: CASSYYEVLNTEAFF

V gene: TRBV9
J gene: TRBJ2-1
D gene: -
clone size: -
CDR3 DNA: TGTGCCAGCAGCGTAGACGGGAACCCCAGAGAGCAGTTCTTC
CDR3 protein: CASSVDGNPREQFF

V gene: TRBV24-1
J gene: TRBJ2-1
D gene: TRBD1
clone size: -
CDR3 DNA: TGTGCCACCAGTGATCCACAGGGGAATGAGCAGTTCTTC
CDR3 protein: CATSDPQGNEQFF

V gene: TRBV6-5
J gene: TRBJ1-4
D gene: -
clone size: -
CDR3 DNA: TGTGCCAGCAGTTCAAGGTGGGCCGATGAAAAACTGTTTTTT
CDR3 protein: CASSSRWADEKLFF

V gene: TRBV7-6
J gene: TRBJ1-5
D gene: -
clone size: -
CDR3 DNA: TGTGCCAGCAGCGGTAGTCAGGCGGATAGCAATCAGCCCCAGCATTTT
CDR3 protein: CASSGSQADSNQPQHF

V gene: TRBV2
J gene: TRBJ2-7
D gene: -
clone size: -
CDR3 DNA: TGTGCCAGCAGGTCCTACGAGCAGTACTTC
CDR3 protein: CASRSYEQYF

V gene: TRBV29-1
J gene: TRBJ2-7
D gene: -
clone size: -
CDR3 DNA: TGCAGCGTTGTCGAAGAAACCTACGAGCAGTACTTC
CDR3 protein: CSVVEETYEQYF

V gene: TRBV28
J gene: TRBJ1-1
D gene: -
clone size: -
CDR3 DNA: TGTGCCAGCAGAGGATCCCCTGCGTCTTTCTTT
CDR3 protein: CASRGSPASFF

V gene: TRBV28
J gene: TRBJ2-1
D gene: -
clone size: -
CDR3 DNA: TGTGCCAGCAGTTCGGGGGGGGCAGGGGGACGAGGATCCTACAATGAGCAGTTCTTC
CDR3 protein: CASSSGGAGGRGSYNEQFF

V gene: TRBV25-1
J gene: TRBJ1-2
D gene: -
clone size: -
CDR3 DNA: TGTGCCAGCAGTGAATATTTCGGCGATGGCTACACCTTC
CDR3 protein: CASSEYFGDGYTF

V gene: TRBV3-1/TRBV3-2
J gene: TRBJ1-3
D gene: -
clone size: -
CDR3 DNA: TGTGCCAGCAGCCAAGGGCCAATCTCTGGAAACACCATATATTTT
CDR3 protein: CASSQGPISGNTIYF

V gene: TRBV29-1
J gene: TRBJ1-1
D gene: -
clone size: -
CDR3 DNA: TGCAGCGGGTTGCTTTCTAGGCTTGAAGCTTTCTTT
CDR3 protein: CSGLLSRLEAFF

V gene: TRBV15
J gene: TRBJ1-3
D gene: TRBD1
clone size: -
CDR3 DNA: TGTGCCACCAGCAGAGCGACCGGGACAGGGTCTGGAAACACCATATATTTT
CDR3 protein: CATSRATGTGSGNTIYF

V gene: TRBV5-1
J gene: TRBJ1-2
D gene: TRBD1
clone size: -
CDR3 DNA: TGCGCCAGCAGTAATGGACAGGGGGGCTATGGCTACACCTTC
CDR3 protein: CASSNGQGGYGYTF

V gene: TRBV29-1
J gene: TRBJ1-6
D gene: -
clone size: few
CDR3 DNA: TGCAGCGTTGGGGAGGGAGGGACTTCACCCCTCCACTTT
CDR3 protein: CSVGEGGTSPLHF

V gene: TRBV5-6
J gene: TRBJ1-2
D gene: -
clone size: once
CDR3 DNA: TGTGCCAGCAGCTTGGGGCCCAGGGGACCTAACTATGGCTACACCTTC
CDR3 protein: CASSLGPRGPNYGYTF

V gene: TRBV18
J gene: TRBJ1-5
D gene: -
clone size: once
CDR3 DNA: TGTGCCAGCTCACGGGACGGTAGCAATCAGCCCCAGCATTTT
CDR3 protein: CASSRDGSNQPQHF

V gene: TRBV4-1
J gene: TRBJ2-7
D gene: TRBD2
clone size: -
CDR3 DNA: TGCGCCAGCAGCCAAGAGGGCGGGAGGTCCACCTACGAGCAGTACTTC
CDR3 protein: CASSQEGGRSTYEQYF

V gene: TRBV5-1
J gene: TRBJ2-1
D gene: -
clone size: -
CDR3 DNA: TGCGCCAGCAGCTTGCCAAACACGGGGACCTACAATGAGCAGTTCTTC
CDR3 protein: CASSLPNTGTYNEQFF

V gene: TRBV5-6
J gene: TRBJ1-1
D gene: -
clone size: -
CDR3 DNA: TGTGCCAGCAGCTTGGCGGGCAGTTTGAACACTGAAGCTTTCTTT
CDR3 protein: CASSLAGSLNTEAFF

V gene: TRBV6-5
J gene: TRBJ2-7
D gene: -
clone size: -
CDR3 DNA: TGTGCCACCTCCGACGGCTTCAGTGGGCAGTACTTC
CDR3 protein: CATSDGFSGQYF

V gene: TRBV11-2
J gene: TRBJ1-6
D gene: TRBD1
clone size: -
CDR3 DNA: TGTGCCAGCAGCTGGGACAGCCGGAATTCACCCCTCCACTTT
CDR3 protein: CASSWDSRNSPLHF

V gene: TRBV6-1
J gene: TRBJ2-7
D gene: -
clone size: -
CDR3 DNA: TGTGCCAGCAGTGAAGCGTGGTTCACCCTGGGGTACTTC
CDR3 protein: CASSEAWFTLGYF

V gene: TRBV9
J gene: TRBJ2-3
D gene: -
clone size: -
CDR3 DNA: TGTGCCAGCAGCGTAGCGGCGGGATCACTCACAGATACGCAGTATTTT
CDR3 protein: CASSVAAGSLTDTQYF

V gene: TRBV4-2
J gene: TRBJ2-7
D gene: -
clone size: -
CDR3 DNA: TGTGCCAGCAGCTACATAGAGCTAGCGCCAACCTACGAGCAGTACTTC
CDR3 protein: CASSYIELAPTYEQYF

V gene: TRBV11-2
J gene: TRBJ1-4
D gene: -
clone size: -
CDR3 DNA: TGTGCCAGCAGCTTAGTTCCCCGAGGGTCTGAAAAACTGTTTTTT
CDR3 protein: CASSLVPRGSEKLFF

V gene: TRBV7-6
J gene: TRBJ2-2
D gene: -
clone size: -
CDR3 DNA: TGTGCCAGCAGCTTAGGTCCTGCGAACACCGGGGAGCTGTTTTTT
CDR3 protein: CASSLGPANTGELFF

V gene: TRBV2
J gene: TRBJ1-2
D gene: -
clone size: -
CDR3 DNA: TGTGCCAGCAGAATGCAGGGTCCCTATGGCTACACCTTC
CDR3 protein: CASRMQGPYGYTF

V gene: TRBV7-9
J gene: TRBJ2-7
D gene: -
clone size: -
CDR3 DNA: TGTGCCAGCAGCTTAGCGGGGACCCCCTACGAGCAGTACTTC
CDR3 protein: CASSLAGTPYEQYF

V gene: TRBV5-1
J gene: TRBJ2-7
D gene: -
clone size: -
CDR3 DNA: TGCGCCAGCAGCTTGGGACACGAGCAGTACTTC
CDR3 protein: CASSLGHEQYF

V gene: TRBV7-3
J gene: TRBJ2-6
D gene: -
clone size: -
CDR3 DNA: TGTGCCAGCAGCGTCGCGGGCTCTGGGGCCAACGTCCTGACTTTC
CDR3 protein: CASSVAGSGANVLTF

V gene: TRBV28
J gene: TRBJ2-3
D gene: -
clone size: -
CDR3 DNA: TGTGCCAGCAGTTTCGGGGGTCCCACAGATACGCAGTATTTT
CDR3 protein: CASSFGGPTDTQYF

V gene: TRBV11-2
J gene: TRBJ2-3
D gene: -
clone size: -
CDR3 DNA: TGTGCCAGCAGCTTATTCCGCTCCCACACAGATACGCAGTATTTT
CDR3 protein: CASSLFRSHTDTQYF

V gene: TRBV28
J gene: TRBJ1-3
D gene: -
clone size: -
CDR3 DNA: TGTGCCAGCAGGTCCGACAGGCCCATCTCTGGAAACACCATATATTTT
CDR3 protein: CASRSDRPISGNTIYF

V gene: TRBV5-1
J gene: TRBJ2-1
D gene: TRBD2
clone size: -
CDR3 DNA: TGCGCCAGCAGTTATAGACTAGCGGGAGTAGATAATGAGCAGTTCTTC
CDR3 protein: CASSYRLAGVDNEQFF

V gene: TRBV3-1/TRBV3-2
J gene: TRBJ2-3
D gene: -
clone size: -
CDR3 DNA: TGTGCCAGCAGCCAAGGCATTCCACAAACTGCAGATACGCAGTATTTT
CDR3 protein: CASSQGIPQTADTQYF

V gene: TRBV5-1
J gene: TRBJ1-2
D gene: -
clone size: -
CDR3 DNA: TGCGCCAGCCGGCAGTCTAACTATGGCTACACCTTC
CDR3 protein: CASRQSNYGYTF

V gene: TRBV3-1/TRBV3-2
J gene: TRBJ2-1
D gene: TRBD2
clone size: -
CDR3 DNA: TGTGCCAGCAGCCAAGGGACTAGCGGGAGAAGCGAGCAGTTCTTC
CDR3 protein: CASSQGTSGRSEQFF

V gene: TRBV19
J gene: TRBJ2-1
D gene: -
clone size: -
CDR3 DNA: TGTGCCAGTAGTATGGGCCTAGCACACAATGAGCAGTTCTTC
CDR3 protein: CASSMGLAHNEQFF

V gene: TRBV2
J gene: TRBJ2-1
D gene: TRBD2
clone size: -
CDR3 DNA: TGTGCCAGCGGTTGGACTAGCGGGAATCCGGGTGAGCAGTTCTTC
CDR3 protein: CASGWTSGNPGEQFF

V gene: TRBV7-8
J gene: TRBJ1-2
D gene: -
clone size: once
CDR3 DNA: TGTGCCAGCAGCACACGAGCGGTACAAGACTATGGCTACACCTTC
CDR3 protein: CASSTRAVQDYGYTF

V gene: TRBV14
J gene: TRBJ2-7
D gene: -
clone size: -
CDR3 DNA: TGTGCCAGCAGCCACTGGGGGGTTTCTTTCGAGCAGTACTTC
CDR3 protein: CASSHWGVSFEQYF